This entry lists 27 T cell receptor beta chains sequenced from one sample in a study of shared clonotypes between healthy human individuals (TCRdb year 2020). Libraries were built with the immunoSEQ multiplex PCR assay. The table comes from immuneACCESS by way of TCRdb, which keeps in-frame sequences with V and J called. Part of the clones is missing from these tables; in studies checked, under half for an unresolved V gene and the rest for unknown reasons. This sample is represented by about 1 million clones; 60% to 80% of them were singletons. Jointly, the top ten make up roughly 1.5% of the sample. Sequencing was carried out using memory CD4+ T cells sorted from blood. What this sample's cell subset or site label stands for: CD45RA-negative fraction. Receptor source: a man between 18 and 29 years old in good health.

In its sample, this clone was seen a few times. This chain connects TRBV28 to TRBJ1-1, with a weak D call TRBD1 (6 bases). The CDR3 is 17 residues long. V was trimmed by 7 bases and J by 7 bases, leaving 28 bases between them. In germline, CDR1 is MDHEN, CDR2 SYDVKM. The CDR3 protein is CASILGRLSLGANEAFF. CDR3 sequence (DNA): TGTGCCAGCATCTTGGGCCGGTTGAGTTTGGGGGCTAATGAAGCTTTCTTT.

V and J are TRBV2 and TRBJ2-1; 7 nucleotides align to TRBD2. J was trimmed by 5 bases and V by 6 bases; bases with no gene match: 10. There are 15 residues in the CDR3. The V gene's germline CDR1 is SNHLY and CDR2 FYNNEI. CDR3 DNA: TGTGCCAGCAGGGTACTTTGGGGAGGGGACAATGAGCAGTTCTTC. It translates to CASRVLWGGDNEQFF.

The J gene is TRBJ2-7, the V gene TRBV7-8; TRBD1 or TRBD2 may be the D gene (5 bases each). CDR1 and CDR2 from the germline V gene are SGHVS and FQNEAQ. V dropped 1 base and J dropped 13 bases, with 11 bases sitting between them. CDR3 size: 11 residues. CDR3: CASSLGPGQYF. The CDR3 DNA reads TGTGCCAGCAGCTTAGGACCGGGGCAATACTTC.

This clone was counted between two and nine times. The gene calls are TRBV7-2 and TRBJ2-2, with a possible D match to TRBD1 (5 bases). This CDR3 is built from 13 residues. V lost 4 bases and J 6 bases, leaving 9 bases between the germline ends. Germline CDR1 reads SGHTA; CDR2 reads FQGNSA. The CDR3 coding sequence is TGTGCCAGCAGCTCACAGGTCGCCGGGGAGCTGTTTTTT. The encoded protein is CASSSQVAGELFF.

The gene calls are TRBV6-5 and TRBJ2-5, with D perhaps assigned TRBD1 or TRBD2 (5 bases each). The germline V and J ends were trimmed by 4 bases and 2 bases, with 11 bases remaining between them. Looked up from germline, CDR1 is MNHEY and CDR2 is SVGAGI. The length of the CDR3 is 14 residues. CDR3 in amino acids: CASSSQGRQETQYF. CDR3 bases: TGTGCCAGCAGTTCCCAGGGACGGCAAGAGACCCAGTACTTC.

The chain joins TRBV4-2 to TRBJ2-3; no reliable D call. Per germline, CDR1 LGHNA and CDR2 YNFKEQ. Trimming cost V 2 bases and J 0 bases, with 15 bases left between them. CDR3 length: 17 residues. The CDR3 coding sequence is TGTGCCAGCAGCCAATATCAAGGACGCAGAAGCACAGATACGCAGTATTTT. This sequence encodes CASSQYQGRRSTDTQYF.

This chain joins TRBV15 and TRBJ1-4; TRBD1 might be the D (5 bases). Germline V gene data show CDR1 as LNHNV and CDR2 as YYDKDF (reference sequence). V gave up 4 bases and J gave up 7 bases, with 13 bases separating them. CDR3 length equals 14 residues. CDR3 sequence (DNA): TGTGCCACCAGCAACCTAGGGGCGGGTGAAAAACTGTTTTTT. This sequence encodes CATSNLGAGEKLFF. Full variable domain (missing parts from reference TRBV15 and TRBJ1-4): DAMVIQNPRYQVTQFGKPVTLSCSQTLNHNVMYWYQQKSSQAPKLLFHYYDKDFNNEADTPDNFQSRRPNTSFCFLDIRSPGLGDTAMYLCATSNLGAGEKLFFGSGTQLSVL.

This rearrangement joins TRBV28 to TRBJ2-2, with D uncertain. The CDR3 contains 13 residues. Germline V gene lookup returns CDR1 MDHEN and CDR2 SYDVKM. Trimming removed 7 bases at V and 6 bases at J, with 12 bases between. The CDR3 coding sequence is TGTGCCAGCAACCTTGGGGTATCCGGGGAGCTGTTTTTT. Protein: CASNLGVSGELFF. Full variable domain (missing parts from reference TRBV28 and TRBJ2-2): DVKVTQSSRYLVKRTGEKVFLECVQDMDHENMFWYRQDPGLGLRLIYFSYDVKMKEKGDIPEGYSVSREKKERFSLILESASTNQTSMYLCASNLGVSGELFFGEGSRLTVL.

The chain recombines TRBV5-1 with TRBJ2-3, with 7 bases aligning to TRBD2. The junction had 4 bases not matched to a gene; V was cut back by 0 bases and J by 3 bases. This CDR3 comprises 15 residues. Germline values: CDR1 SGHRS, CDR2 YFSETQ. CDR3 bases: TGCGCCAGCAGCTTGGGCTCTAGCGGTACAGATACGCAGTATTTT. Its protein product is CASSLGSSGTDTQYF.

Turning to this clone: The same CDR3 can be traced to other DNA sequences in this sample. The chain joins TRBV10-3 to TRBJ2-5; D is tentatively TRBD1 or TRBD2 (5 bases each). Per germline, CDR1 ENHRY and CDR2 SYGVKD. This CDR3 region has 12 residues. The V gene lost 2 bases and the J gene lost 5 bases, with 6 bases spanning the gap. This CDR3 is CAISEGGETQYF. The CDR3 DNA reads as TGTGCCATCAGTGAGGGGGGTGAGACCCAGTACTTC.

The chain carries TRBV9 and TRBJ1-4; tentatively, D is TRBD1 (6 bases). Germline V gene data show CDR1 as SGDLS and CDR2 as YYNGEE. V lost 2 bases, J lost 8 bases, and 13 bases lay in between. This CDR3 is 14 amino acids long. As DNA, the CDR3 is TGTGCCAGCAGCGTGGAGGGGGGTGGAGAAAAACTGTTTTTT. Translating it yields CASSVEGGGEKLFF.

Comments on this clone: Other DNA sequences within the sample encode an identical CDR3. The chain joins TRBV7-2 to TRBJ2-7; tentatively, D is TRBD2 (6 bases). The V end was cut by 1 base, the J end by 4 bases, with 8 bases between. Germline V gives CDR1 SGHTA, CDR2 FQGNSA. CDR3 length: 13 amino acids. In DNA, the CDR3 is TGTGCCAGCAGCTTAGTCGGGGGTTACGAGCAGTACTTC. Translation: CASSLVGGYEQYF.

The chain recombines TRBV6-5 with TRBJ2-2; 8 bases agree with TRBD1. V was clipped by 4 bases and J by 4 bases; unmatched bases: 5. Germline V gene lookup returns CDR1 MNHEY and CDR2 SVGAGI. CDR3 length equals 15 residues. CDR3 bases: TGTGCCAGCAGTTGGGGCAGGGGGCGCACCGGGGAGCTGTTTTTT. This sequence encodes CASSWGRGRTGELFF.

The chain's CDR3 is CAWSVGHFPEFF. The CDR3 region has the DNA TGTGCCTGGAGTGTGGGCCACTTCCCTGAGTTCTTC. The chain has TRBV30 and TRBJ2-1; D ambiguous. The V and J ends lost 0 bases and 14 bases respectively, with 14 bases between them. Germline V gene data show CDR1 as GTSNPN and CDR2 as SVGIG (reference sequence). CDR3 size: 12 residues.

V and J are TRBV2 and TRBJ1-2; 9 bases align to TRBD1. This CDR3 spans 15 amino acids. With 8 bases clipped from V and 6 bases from J, the junction kept 13 bases outside the gene matches. Germline CDR1 and CDR2: SNHLY and FYNNEI. CDR3 protein: CASVRTGADLNGYTF. DNA of the CDR3: TGTGCCAGCGTACGGACAGGGGCGGACTTGAATGGCTACACCTTC.

V gene TRBV5-1 combines with J gene TRBJ2-5, with D possibly being TRBD1 or TRBD2 (6 bases each). CDR1 and CDR2 from the germline V gene are SGHRS and YFSETQ. CDR3 length: 15 residues. Trimming stripped 0 bases from V and 5 bases from J, with 14 bases between. CDR3 DNA: TGCGCCAGCAGCTTGGACCGACAGGCGGGGGAGACCCAGTACTTC. Protein sequence: CASSLDRQAGETQYF. The complete variable domain, with remaining parts taken from reference TRBV5-1 and TRBJ2-5, reads KAGVTQTPRYLIKTRGQQVTLSCSPISGHRSVSWYQQTPGQGLQFLFEYFSETQRNKGNFPGRFSGRQFSNSRSEMNVSTLELGDSALYLCASSLDRQAGETQYFGPGTRLLVL.

The V and J genes are TRBV2 and TRBJ2-1; 12 bases map to TRBD2. V was pared by 5 bases and J by 5 bases, with 16 bases of the junction left unmatched. Per germline, CDR1 SNHLY and CDR2 FYNNEI. The CDR3 has 19 residues. The CDR3 sequence is CASSPRAKLAGGSHNEQFF. The CDR3 DNA follows: TGTGCCAGCAGTCCTAGGGCGAAACTAGCGGGAGGTTCCCACAATGAGCAGTTCTTC.

Regarding this clone: A clone one base away is much larger, so this may be a read error. Additional DNA sequences in this sample encode the identical CDR3. This chain joins TRBV2 and TRBJ2-7; D not resolved. The CDR3 runs 12 residues. Germline V lookup: CDR1 SNHLY, CDR2 FYNNEI. V was trimmed by 1 base and J by 2 bases, leaving 3 bases between them. CDR3 protein: CASSEGPYEQYF. CDR3 sequence (DNA): TGTGCCAGCAGTGAAGGACCCTACGAGCAGTACTTC.

This chain links TRBV2 with TRBJ2-5; possible D gene TRBD2, 6 bases. The V gene's germline CDR1 is SNHLY and CDR2 FYNNEI. The CDR3 covers 13 residues. The CDR3 DNA reads TGTGCGACCGTCCCGGGCGGGACGGAGACCCAGTACTTC. Its translation: CATVPGGTETQYF.

This clone was detected only once. The chain has TRBV5-1 and TRBJ2-3; D possibly matches TRBD1 or TRBD2 (5 bases each). The germline CDR1 and CDR2 sequences are SGHRS and YFSETQ. CDR3 length: 15 residues. V was cut by 4 bases and J by 1 base, with 13 bases left in between. CDR3 region: CASSRDHPRTDTQYF. CDR3 nucleotides: TGCGCCAGCAGCCGGGACCACCCCCGCACAGATACGCAGTATTTT.

The chain uses TRBV21-1 and TRBJ2-2; the table names TRBD1, a call not compared with the DNA. TRBV21-1 is tagged as a pseudogene. The CDR3 has 15 residues. The CDR3 sequence is CASSTGQGNTGELFF. CDR3 DNA sequence: TGTGCCAGCAGCACAGGACAGGGTAACACCGGGGAGCTGTTTTTT.

There are a few counts of this clone. J is TRBJ1-1 and V is TRBV7-2, with D possibly matching TRBD1 (5 bases). CDR1 SGHTA and CDR2 FQGNSA come from the germline V gene. The ends were cut back, 1 base at V and 5 bases at J, with 11 bases in the middle. This CDR3 has 14 amino acids. DNA of the CDR3: TGTGCCAGCAGCTTAGTCCCTGACAGAACTGAAGCTTTCTTT. It is translated as CASSLVPDRTEAFF.

This clone has a handful of counts. The V call is TRBV19, the J call TRBJ1-6; D is uncertain. V gave up 4 bases and J gave up 10 bases, with 17 bases separating them. Germline V gene data show CDR1 as LNHDA and CDR2 as SQIVND (reference sequence). The CDR3 is made up of 15 amino acids. This chain's CDR3 is CASSTGLGWGSPLHF. CDR3 in DNA: TGTGCCAGTAGTACCGGACTGGGGTGGGGATCACCCCTCCACTTT.

The J gene is TRBJ2-2, the V gene TRBV5-3; tentatively, D is TRBD2 (5 bases). TRBV5-3 is recorded as an ORF, its role being uncertain. CDR3 size: 13 residues. The ends were cut back, 3 bases at V and 6 bases at J, with 9 bases in the middle. The CDR3 nucleotides are TGTGCCAGAAGCTCGGGAAGCCCCGGGGAGCTGTTTTTT. It translates to CARSSGSPGELFF.

This clone was seen ten or more times. The chain uses TRBV2 and TRBJ2-7; no definite D call. CDR1 and CDR2 (germline): SNHLY, FYNNEI. The CDR3 is made up of 13 amino acids. Between the trimmed V and J ends, which lost 5 bases and 2 bases, there was a span of 10 bases. This CDR3 is CASSPYSAYEQYF. CDR3 in DNA: TGTGCCAGCAGTCCTTACAGTGCCTACGAGCAGTACTTC.

Only a few counts were recorded for this clone. In the same sample, other DNA sequences code for this CDR3. The chain employs TRBV5-1 and TRBJ1-1; D unresolved. This CDR3 is built from 14 residues. V lost 4 bases and J 1 base, leaving 11 bases between the germline ends. Germline V gene data show CDR1 as SGHRS and CDR2 as YFSETQ. As DNA, the CDR3 is TGCGCCAGCAGCGGCGGTACCGCGAACACTGAAGCTTTCTTT. Its translation is CASSGGTANTEAFF.

The chain uses TRBV28 and TRBJ2-4; D remains ambiguous. The CDR3 is made up of 14 amino acids. Trimming stripped 6 bases from V and 3 bases from J, with 12 bases between. From germline, CDR1 is MDHEN and CDR2 SYDVKM. The CDR3 sequence is CASSRPRGKNIQYF. As DNA, the CDR3 is TGTGCCAGCAGCAGGCCGAGAGGCAAAAACATTCAGTACTTC.